These T cell receptor beta chains were read from a single sample in a study of early T cells in non-severe SARS-CoV-2 infection. TCRdb reprocessed the 5' RACE reads via MiXCR and lists one record per CDR3 protein. The sample shows around 40,000 distinct CDR3 sequences, 11% of them seen only once. The sample taken for sequencing was whole blood. The source of these receptors is an adult who was a healthcare worker with PCR-confirmed SARS-CoV-2 infection or an uninfected control (not recorded which). CDR3s include the opening cysteine and the closing phenylalanine or tryptophan. D genes are given only for firm matches. Size is stated for part of the rows, as once, few or many counts, or as a class when the clone is expanded.

CDR3 DNA: TGTGCCAGCAGCGAGGGGGGGGCTTACGAGCAGTACTTC; CDR3 protein: CASSEGGAYEQYF; J gene: TRBJ2-7; clone size: .; D gene: .; V gene: TRBV12-3/TRBV12-4
CDR3 DNA: TGTGCCAGCAGCTTTTACGATGCTTGGGACCGCCCTTACAATGAGCAGTTCTTC; CDR3 protein: CASSFYDAWDRPYNEQFF; J gene: TRBJ2-1; clone size: few; D gene: .; V gene: TRBV11-2
CDR3 DNA: TGTGCCAGCAGCCGGACTAGCGGGGGCCTTCGCACAGATACGCAGTATTTT; CDR3 protein: CASSRTSGGLRTDTQYF; J gene: TRBJ2-3; clone size: few; D gene: TRBD2; V gene: TRBV7-2
CDR3 DNA: TGCAGTGCTAGAGACCCGGGACAGGTTTCGGGAGAGCAGTACTTC; CDR3 protein: CSARDPGQVSGEQYF; J gene: TRBJ2-7; clone size: many; D gene: TRBD1; V gene: TRBV20-1
CDR3 DNA: TGTGCCAGCAGTCTCTCTAACTCCTACGAGCAGTACTTC; CDR3 protein: CASSLSNSYEQYF; J gene: TRBJ2-7; clone size: many; D gene: .; V gene: TRBV25-1
CDR3 DNA: TGTGCCAGCAGCTTGTCAGCCACGAACACTGAAGCTTTCTTT; CDR3 protein: CASSLSATNTEAFF; J gene: TRBJ1-1; clone size: .; D gene: .; V gene: TRBV5-5
CDR3 DNA: TGTGCCAGCAGCCCCCTAACCCCCGGGACGGAGAATGAAGCTTTCTTT; CDR3 protein: CASSPLTPGTENEAFF; J gene: TRBJ1-1; clone size: .; D gene: .; V gene: TRBV14
CDR3 DNA: TGTGCCAGCAGCCCGGACGGCACTAGCACAGATACGCAGTATTTT; CDR3 protein: CASSPDGTSTDTQYF; J gene: TRBJ2-3; clone size: many; D gene: .; V gene: TRBV6-2/TRBV6-3
CDR3 DNA: TGCAGCGTTGTTTCAGTGCAAGAGACCCAGTACTTC; CDR3 protein: CSVVSVQETQYF; J gene: TRBJ2-5; clone size: .; D gene: .; V gene: TRBV29-1
CDR3 DNA: TGTGCCAGCACAATGCCCGGGGGGGGCACGTATTTT; CDR3 protein: CASTMPGGGTYF; J gene: TRBJ2-3; clone size: many; D gene: TRBD2; V gene: TRBV6-1
CDR3 DNA: TGTGCCAGCAGTCAGGACAGGGGATTACTCGAAGCTTTCTTT; CDR3 protein: CASSQDRGLLEAFF; J gene: TRBJ1-1; clone size: .; D gene: TRBD1; V gene: TRBV6-5
CDR3 DNA: TGTGCCAGCTCACCACCTTCGACAGGGAACTATGGCTACACCTTC; CDR3 protein: CASSPPSTGNYGYTF; J gene: TRBJ1-2; clone size: many; D gene: TRBD1; V gene: TRBV18
CDR3 DNA: TGTGCCACCAGTGAGTCCGGGACAGGGAAGAGTGATGAGCAGTTCTTC; CDR3 protein: CATSESGTGKSDEQFF; J gene: TRBJ2-1; clone size: medium-sized; D gene: TRBD1; V gene: TRBV24-1
CDR3 DNA: TGTGCCAGCAGTTTAAATGAAAAACTGTTTTTT; CDR3 protein: CASSLNEKLFF; J gene: TRBJ1-4; clone size: many; D gene: .; V gene: TRBV6-5
CDR3 DNA: TGTGCCAGCAGTCCCAACATCGGGCTTAAGCAGTATTTT; CDR3 protein: CASSPNIGLKQYF; J gene: TRBJ2-3; clone size: many; D gene: .; V gene: TRBV7-2
CDR3 DNA: TGCAGTGCGAACAGGGACGCCTACGAGCAGTACTTC; CDR3 protein: CSANRDAYEQYF; J gene: TRBJ2-7; clone size: many; D gene: .; V gene: TRBV20-1
CDR3 DNA: TGTGCCAGCAGCTTAATCGACAGGGCCATGTTCTTC; CDR3 protein: CASSLIDRAMFF; J gene: TRBJ2-1; clone size: many; D gene: TRBD1; V gene: TRBV11-2
CDR3 DNA: TGCAGTGCGTCTTTGGACAGCACAAATTCACCCCTCCACTTT; CDR3 protein: CSASLDSTNSPLHF; J gene: TRBJ1-6; clone size: many; D gene: .; V gene: TRBV20-1
CDR3 DNA: TGTGCCAGCAGCACCGGACAGTCCCAGTACAATGAGCAGTTCTTC; CDR3 protein: CASSTGQSQYNEQFF; J gene: TRBJ2-1; clone size: many; D gene: .; V gene: TRBV7-7
CDR3 DNA: TGTGCCAGCAGCTTAGCTAGCGGGGGCACAGATACGCAGTATTTT; CDR3 protein: CASSLASGGTDTQYF; J gene: TRBJ2-3; clone size: few; D gene: TRBD2; V gene: TRBV7-2
CDR3 DNA: TGTGCCAGCAGCCGTGTGGGACGACAGGGGGGCAATCAGCCCCAGCATTTT; CDR3 protein: CASSRVGRQGGNQPQHF; J gene: TRBJ1-5; clone size: many; D gene: TRBD1; V gene: TRBV13
CDR3 DNA: TGTGCCAGCAGTGCGGATTTAGTAGTTAAAGGTGGCTACACCTTC; CDR3 protein: CASSADLVVKGGYTF; J gene: TRBJ1-2; clone size: many; D gene: .; V gene: TRBV6-5
CDR3 DNA: TGTGCCAGCAGCTTAGATCTAGGGCCCCGGGGCTCCTACGAGCAGTACTTC; CDR3 protein: CASSLDLGPRGSYEQYF; J gene: TRBJ2-7; clone size: many; D gene: .; V gene: TRBV11-2
CDR3 DNA: TGTGCCAGCAGCGTAGAGAATAGCGAGGTGACCCAGTACTTC; CDR3 protein: CASSVENSEVTQYF; J gene: TRBJ2-5; clone size: .; D gene: .; V gene: TRBV9
CDR3 DNA: TGTGCCACCAGTGATTACGGGACGGCGTATGGCTACACCTTC; CDR3 protein: CATSDYGTAYGYTF; J gene: TRBJ1-2; clone size: few; D gene: .; V gene: TRBV24-1
CDR3 DNA: TGTGCCAGCAGCTCCCCCGGGGGGCGACCTAACACAGATACGCAGTATTTT; CDR3 protein: CASSSPGGRPNTDTQYF; J gene: TRBJ2-3; clone size: .; D gene: .; V gene: TRBV7-9
CDR3 DNA: TGTGCCAGCAGTCCTACAGCGGGGTATGAGACCCAGTACTTC; CDR3 protein: CASSPTAGYETQYF; J gene: TRBJ2-5; clone size: .; D gene: TRBD2; V gene: TRBV9
CDR3 DNA: TGCAGTGCTAGAGCGGGAGGCAGGTTGTACGAGCAGTACTTC; CDR3 protein: CSARAGGRLYEQYF; J gene: TRBJ2-7; clone size: .; D gene: TRBD2; V gene: TRBV20-1
CDR3 DNA: TGTGCCAGCAGATACCTATCCTACAATGAGCAGTTCTTC; CDR3 protein: CASRYLSYNEQFF; J gene: TRBJ2-1; clone size: few; D gene: .; V gene: TRBV12-3/TRBV12-4
CDR3 DNA: TGTGCCAGCAGCCCCACCAGGACTCCAAGTTCGAACACTGAAGCTTTCTTT; CDR3 protein: CASSPTRTPSSNTEAFF; J gene: TRBJ1-1; clone size: few; D gene: .; V gene: TRBV7-6
CDR3 DNA: TGTGCCACCAGTGAACCTCGGGCTAGCGGCCAAGAGACCCAGTACTTC; CDR3 protein: CATSEPRASGQETQYF; J gene: TRBJ2-5; clone size: many; D gene: TRBD2; V gene: TRBV24-1
CDR3 DNA: TGTGCCAGCAGTTTATGGGGGGCTGATCAGCCCCAGCATTTT; CDR3 protein: CASSLWGADQPQHF; J gene: TRBJ1-5; clone size: .; D gene: .; V gene: TRBV12-3/TRBV12-4
CDR3 DNA: TGCGCCAGCAGCCAAGGCGGGAGTGGCTACACCTTC; CDR3 protein: CASSQGGSGYTF; J gene: TRBJ1-2; clone size: few; D gene: .; V gene: TRBV4-3